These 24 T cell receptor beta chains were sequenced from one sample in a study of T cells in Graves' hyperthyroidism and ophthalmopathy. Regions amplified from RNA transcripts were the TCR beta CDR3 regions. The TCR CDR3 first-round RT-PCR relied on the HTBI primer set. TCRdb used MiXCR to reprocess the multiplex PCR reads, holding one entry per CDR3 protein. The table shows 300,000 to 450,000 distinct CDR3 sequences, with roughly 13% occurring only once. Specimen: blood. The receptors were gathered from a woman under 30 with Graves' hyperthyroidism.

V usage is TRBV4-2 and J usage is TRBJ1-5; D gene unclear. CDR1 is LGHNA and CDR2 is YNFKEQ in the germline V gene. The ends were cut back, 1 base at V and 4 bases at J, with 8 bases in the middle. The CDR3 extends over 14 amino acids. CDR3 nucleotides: TGTGCCAGCAGCCAAGGGCAAGAAAATCAGCCCCAGCATTTT. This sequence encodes CASSQGQENQPQHF.

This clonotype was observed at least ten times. CDR3 in DNA: TGTGCCAGCAGCTCACAGGCGCTACAAGGGACCATTGGCAAAAACATTCAGTACTTC. This sequence encodes CASSSQALQGTIGKNIQYF. This chain connects TRBV7-8 to TRBJ2-4, with D perhaps assigned TRBD1 or TRBD2 (5 bases each). This CDR3 spans 19 amino acids. The germline V gene has CDR1 SGHVS and CDR2 FQNEAQ. Trimming shortened V by 4 bases and J by 3 bases, and 25 bases separated the two germline ends.

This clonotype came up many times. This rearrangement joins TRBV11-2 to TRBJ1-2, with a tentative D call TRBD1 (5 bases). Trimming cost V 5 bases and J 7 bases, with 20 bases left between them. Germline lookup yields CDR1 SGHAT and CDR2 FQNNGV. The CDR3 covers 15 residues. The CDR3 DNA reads TGTGCCAGCAGCCTTGGGACGGCTTCCTTCTCTGGCTACACCTTC. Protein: CASSLGTASFSGYTF.

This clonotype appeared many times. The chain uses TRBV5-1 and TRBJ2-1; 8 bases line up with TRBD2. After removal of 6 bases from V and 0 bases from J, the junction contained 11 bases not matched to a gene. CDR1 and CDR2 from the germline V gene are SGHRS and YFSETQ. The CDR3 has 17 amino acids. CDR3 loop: CASTSISSGRSYNEQFF. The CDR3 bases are TGCGCCAGCACCAGCATATCTAGCGGGCGCTCCTACAATGAGCAGTTCTTC.

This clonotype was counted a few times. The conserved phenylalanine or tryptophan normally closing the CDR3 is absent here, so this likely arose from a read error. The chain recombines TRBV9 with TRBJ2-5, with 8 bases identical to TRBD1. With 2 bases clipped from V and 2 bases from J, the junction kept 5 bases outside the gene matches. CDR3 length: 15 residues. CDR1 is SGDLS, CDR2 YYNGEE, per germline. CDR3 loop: CASSVSQGAQETQYL. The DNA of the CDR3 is TGTGCCAGCAGCGTGTCCCAGGGGGCTCAAGAGACCCAGTACCTC.

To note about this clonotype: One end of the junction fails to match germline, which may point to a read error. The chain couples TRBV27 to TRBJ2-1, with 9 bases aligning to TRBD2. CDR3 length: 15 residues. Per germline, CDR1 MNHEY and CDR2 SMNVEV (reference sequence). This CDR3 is CAGSSTGLAKAEQFF. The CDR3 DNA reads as TGTGCCGGCAGTTCAACGGGACTAGCTAAGGCTGAGCAGTTCTTC.

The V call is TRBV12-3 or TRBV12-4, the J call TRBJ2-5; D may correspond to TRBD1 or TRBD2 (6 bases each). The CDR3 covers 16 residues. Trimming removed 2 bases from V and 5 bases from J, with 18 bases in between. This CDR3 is CASSLPTGRWSETQYF. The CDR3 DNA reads TGTGCCAGCAGTTTACCCACAGGGAGGTGGAGTGAGACCCAGTACTTC.

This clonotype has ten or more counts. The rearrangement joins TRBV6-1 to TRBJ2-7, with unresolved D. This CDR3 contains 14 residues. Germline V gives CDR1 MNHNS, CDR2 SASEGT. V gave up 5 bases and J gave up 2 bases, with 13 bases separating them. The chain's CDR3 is CASSPGGLTYEQYF. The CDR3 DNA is TGTGCCAGCAGTCCCGGTGGATTAACCTACGAGCAGTACTTC.

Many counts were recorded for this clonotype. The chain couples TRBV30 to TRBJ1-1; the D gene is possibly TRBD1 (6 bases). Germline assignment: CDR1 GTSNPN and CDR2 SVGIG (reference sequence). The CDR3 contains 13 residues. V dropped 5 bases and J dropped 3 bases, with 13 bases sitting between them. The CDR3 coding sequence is TGTGCCTGGTGTCAGGGGACGGACACTGAAGCTTTCTTT. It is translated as CAWCQGTDTEAFF.

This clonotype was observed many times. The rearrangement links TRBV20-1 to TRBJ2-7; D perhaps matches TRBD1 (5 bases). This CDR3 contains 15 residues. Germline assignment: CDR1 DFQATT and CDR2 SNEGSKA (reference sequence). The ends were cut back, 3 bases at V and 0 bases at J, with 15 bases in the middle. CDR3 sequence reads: CSARVNRRPSYEQYF. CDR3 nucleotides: TGCAGTGCTAGGGTAAACAGGCGCCCCTCCTACGAGCAGTACTTC.

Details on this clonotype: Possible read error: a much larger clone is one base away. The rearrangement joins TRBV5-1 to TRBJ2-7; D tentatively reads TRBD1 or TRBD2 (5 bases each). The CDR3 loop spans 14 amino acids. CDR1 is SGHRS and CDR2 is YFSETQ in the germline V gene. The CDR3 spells CASKLSGAAYEQHF. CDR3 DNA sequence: TGCGCCAGCAAGCTTTCCGGGGCGGCGTACGAGCAGCACTTC.

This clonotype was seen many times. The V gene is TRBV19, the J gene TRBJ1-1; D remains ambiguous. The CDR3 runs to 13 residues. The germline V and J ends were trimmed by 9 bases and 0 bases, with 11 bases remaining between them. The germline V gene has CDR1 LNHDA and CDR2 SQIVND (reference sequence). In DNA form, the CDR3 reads TGTGCCAGCAGTCCGGTGCTGAACACTGAAGCTTTCTTT. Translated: CASSPVLNTEAFF.

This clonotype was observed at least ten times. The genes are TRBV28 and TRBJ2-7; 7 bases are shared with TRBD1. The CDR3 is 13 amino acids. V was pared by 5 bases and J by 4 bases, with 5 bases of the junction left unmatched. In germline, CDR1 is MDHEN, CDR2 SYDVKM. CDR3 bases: TGTGCCAGCAGTCTGGGACAGCCTTACGAGCAGTACTTC. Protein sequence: CASSLGQPYEQYF.

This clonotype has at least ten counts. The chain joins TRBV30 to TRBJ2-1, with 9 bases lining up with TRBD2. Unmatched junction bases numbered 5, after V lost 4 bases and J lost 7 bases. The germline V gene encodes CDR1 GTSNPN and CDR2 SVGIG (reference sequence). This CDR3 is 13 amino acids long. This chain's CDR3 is CAWNSGSGNEQFF. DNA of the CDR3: TGTGCCTGGAATAGCGGGAGTGGGAATGAGCAGTTCTTC.

In DNA form, the CDR3 reads TGTGCCAGCAGCTTAGTACTAGCGGGGGGGCCCACAGATACGCAGTATTTT. Amino acid sequence: CASSLVLAGGPTDTQYF. The chain uses TRBV7-8 and TRBJ2-3, with 13 bases lining up with TRBD2. The J segment lost 2 bases and the V segment lost 1 base, leaving 3 bases of the junction unmatched. Germline CDR1 SGHVS, CDR2 FQNEAQ. CDR3 size: 17 residues.

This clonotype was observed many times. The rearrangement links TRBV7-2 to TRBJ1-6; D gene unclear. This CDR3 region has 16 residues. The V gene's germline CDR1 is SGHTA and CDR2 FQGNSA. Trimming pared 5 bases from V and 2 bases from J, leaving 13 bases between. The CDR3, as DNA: TGTGCCAGCAGCCCAACCCCGGGAACCTATAATTCACCCCTCCACTTT. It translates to CASSPTPGTYNSPLHF.

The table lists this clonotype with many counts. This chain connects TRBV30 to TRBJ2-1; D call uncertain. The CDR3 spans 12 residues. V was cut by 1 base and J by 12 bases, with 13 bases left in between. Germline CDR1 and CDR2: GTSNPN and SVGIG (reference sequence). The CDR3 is CAWSDVAQGQFF. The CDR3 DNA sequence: TGTGCCTGGAGTGATGTAGCCCAAGGGCAGTTCTTC.

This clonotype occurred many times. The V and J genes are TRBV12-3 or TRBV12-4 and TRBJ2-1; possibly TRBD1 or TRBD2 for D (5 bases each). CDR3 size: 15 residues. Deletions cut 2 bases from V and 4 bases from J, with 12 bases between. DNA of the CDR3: TGTGCCAGCAGTTTATTTGGGACGGAATACAATGAGCAGTTCTTC. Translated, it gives CASSLFGTEYNEQFF.

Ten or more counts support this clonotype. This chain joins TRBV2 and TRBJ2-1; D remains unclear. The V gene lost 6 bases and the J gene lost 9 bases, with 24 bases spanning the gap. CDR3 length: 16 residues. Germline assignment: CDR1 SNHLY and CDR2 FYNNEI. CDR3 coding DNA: TGTGCCAGCAGCTCTCCGGTGGGTAGTATAATGGGTGAGCAGTTCTTC. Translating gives CASSSPVGSIMGEQFF.

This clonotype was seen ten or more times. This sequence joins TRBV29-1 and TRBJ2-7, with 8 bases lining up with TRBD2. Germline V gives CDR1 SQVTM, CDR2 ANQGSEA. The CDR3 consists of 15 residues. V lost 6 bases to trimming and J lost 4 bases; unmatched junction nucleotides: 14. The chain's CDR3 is CSVRAGDLRPYEQYF. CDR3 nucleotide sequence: TGCAGCGTCCGAGCGGGGGATTTAAGGCCTTACGAGCAGTACTTC.

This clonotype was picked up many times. Written as DNA, the CDR3 is TGCGCCAGCAGCTTGGAGGCAGGGGGGATCTCACCCCTCCACTTT. This sequence encodes CASSLEAGGISPLHF. V gene TRBV5-1 combines with J gene TRBJ1-6; TRBD1 aligns across 7 bases. The CDR3 loop spans 15 amino acids. The trim removed 0 bases at V and 10 bases at J, leaving 7 bases unmatched. Germline CDR1 SGHRS, CDR2 YFSETQ.

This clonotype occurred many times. CDR3 sequence reads: CASSLVGQETQYF. CDR3 in DNA: TGTGCCAGCAGTTTAGTAGGGCAAGAGACCCAGTACTTC. The chain links TRBV7-3 to TRBJ2-5, with no clear D. CDR1 is SGHTA and CDR2 is FQGTGA in the germline V gene. V gave up 6 bases and J gave up 2 bases, with 10 bases separating them. CDR3 length: 13 amino acids.

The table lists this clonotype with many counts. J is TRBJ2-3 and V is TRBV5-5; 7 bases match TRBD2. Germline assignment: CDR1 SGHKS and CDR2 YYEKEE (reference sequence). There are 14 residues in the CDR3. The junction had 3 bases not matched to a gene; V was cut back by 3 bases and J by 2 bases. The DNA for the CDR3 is TGTGCCAGCAGCTCGACTAGCTTCACAGATACGCAGTATTTT. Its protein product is CASSSTSFTDTQYF.

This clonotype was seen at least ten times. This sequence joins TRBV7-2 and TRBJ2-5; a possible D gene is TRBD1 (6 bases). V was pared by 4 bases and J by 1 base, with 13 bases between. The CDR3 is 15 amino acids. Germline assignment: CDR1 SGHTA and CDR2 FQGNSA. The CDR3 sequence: CASSSNRAPQETQYF. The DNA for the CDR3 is TGTGCCAGCAGCTCGAACAGGGCCCCCCAAGAGACCCAGTACTTC.